The 20 T cell receptor beta chains below were found in one sample sequenced in a study of blood T cells in healthy people across ages. Primed by a sample-barcoded 5' primer and a J-beta primer mix, a second PCR proceeded for roughly 6 to 12 cycles. TCRdb reprocessed the 5' RACE reads with MiXCR, giving one entry per CDR3 protein. The repertoire holds about 640,000 distinct CDR3 sequences, with roughly 50% as singletons. Input material: blood. The receptors shown here come from a man between 60 and 70 years old in good health.

The V call is TRBV20-1, the J call TRBJ2-5, with 10 positions matching TRBD2. CDR3 size: 15 residues. From germline, CDR1 is DFQATT and CDR2 SNEGSKA (reference sequence). J lost 1 base, V lost 6 bases, and 8 bases had no gene match. The CDR3 bases are TGCAGTGCCGCCATAGCGGGGGGCCCCCAAGAGACCCAGTACTTC. Translation: CSAAIAGGPQETQYF.

The chain carries TRBV5-1 and TRBJ2-5; D assignment may be TRBD1 or TRBD2 (5 bases each). Germline CDR1 reads SGHRS; CDR2 reads YFSETQ. CDR3 size: 14 residues. V lost 0 bases to trimming and J lost 13 bases, with 19 bases between them. CDR3 nucleotides: TGCGCCAGCAGCTTGGAGGGACCTGTTTACGGATGGTACTTC. It yields the protein CASSLEGPVYGWYF.

The chain joins TRBV29-1 to TRBJ2-2, with D uncertain. The V and J ends lost 6 bases and 6 bases respectively, with 17 bases between them. This CDR3 comprises 14 residues. Germline V lookup: CDR1 SQVTM, CDR2 ANQGSEA. CDR3 sequence (DNA): TGCAGCGTGATGGACCGAGGACCCCCCGGGGAGCTGTTTTTT. This sequence encodes CSVMDRGPPGELFF.

The chain couples TRBV7-2 to TRBJ2-5, with TRBD1 matching over 8 bases. The J call may be mistaken, given a closer DNA end match to TRBJ2-7. This CDR3 is 12 amino acids long. CDR1 and CDR2 (germline): SGHTA, FQGNSA. The DNA for the CDR3 is TGTGCCAGCAGGTCCACAGGGGGCGAGCAGTACTTC. This gives the protein CASRSTGGEQYF.

The chain couples TRBV12-3 or TRBV12-4 to TRBJ2-4; D remains ambiguous. The J call could be wrong; TRBJ2-7 is a better fit for the DNA end. The CDR3 runs 12 residues. The CDR3: CASSPIHGEQYF. CDR3 nucleotides: TGTGCCAGCAGTCCGATTCACGGCGAGCAGTACTTC.

This clonotype was counted between two and nine times. This chain connects TRBV5-1 to TRBJ2-5, with TRBD1 identical over 9 bases. The DNA end favors TRBJ2-7, so the J call may be wrong. Germline CDR1 reads SGHRS; CDR2 reads YFSETQ. There are 17 residues in the CDR3. The CDR3 nucleotides are TGCGCCAGCAGCATTGTCTCCCCCGGGACAGGGCACTACGAGCAGTACTTC. Protein sequence: CASSIVSPGTGHYEQYF.

This rearrangement joins TRBV6-5 to TRBJ2-7; 8 bases match TRBD1. Germline CDR1 reads MNHEY; CDR2 reads SVGAGI. J gave up 2 bases and V 6 bases, and 6 bases lay outside the gene matches. The CDR3 sequence is 14 residues long. The CDR3 sequence is CASSRQGTTYEQYF. The CDR3 coding sequence is TGTGCCAGCAGCCGACAGGGGACGACCTACGAGCAGTACTTC.

V gene TRBV18 combines with J gene TRBJ1-1; TRBD1 matches 7 bases. The CDR3 is made up of 15 amino acids. V trimming: 1 base; J trimming: 0 bases; junction bases outside the gene matches: 2. CDR1 is KGHSH and CDR2 is LQKENI in the germline V gene. In DNA form, the CDR3 reads TGTGCCAGCTCACCACTTGACAGGGTGAACACTGAAGCTTTCTTT. It encodes CASSPLDRVNTEAFF.

The V call is TRBV29-1, the J call TRBJ1-1; the match to TRBD1 covers 8 bases. The CDR3 is 14 residues long. V dropped 7 bases and J dropped 5; count of bases not matched to a gene: 12. Germline CDR1 and CDR2: SQVTM and ANQGSEA. CDR3 loop: CSAKPDRDGTEAFF. The CDR3 bases are TGCAGCGCTAAGCCGGACAGGGATGGGACTGAAGCTTTCTTT.

This clonotype was seen a few times. This rearrangement joins TRBV20-1 to TRBJ2-3; perhaps D is TRBD1 or TRBD2 (5 bases each). Per the germline V gene, CDR1 is DFQATT and CDR2 is SNEGSKA (reference sequence). There are 13 residues in the CDR3. Deletions cut 7 bases from V and 1 base from J, with 12 bases between. The CDR3 sequence is CSVRGFGTDTQYF. The DNA of the CDR3 is TGCAGTGTGAGGGGTTTCGGCACAGATACGCAGTATTTT.

The chain uses TRBV4-1 and TRBJ2-2; 12 bases map to TRBD1. The germline gives CDR1 MGHRA, CDR2 YSYEKL. This CDR3 spans 17 amino acids. Germline trimming cut 6 bases from V and 5 bases from J; bases unmatched to any gene: 10. CDR3 in amino acids: CASRLGQGAGWTGELFF. The CDR3 DNA follows: TGCGCCAGCAGATTGGGACAGGGGGCCGGATGGACCGGGGAGCTGTTTTTT.

V usage is TRBV20-1 and J usage is TRBJ2-5, with 10 bases matching TRBD2. The DNA end favors TRBJ2-7, so the J call may be wrong. The CDR3 is 15 amino acids. CDR1 and CDR2 from the germline V gene are DFQATT and SNEGSKA (reference sequence). In DNA, the CDR3 is TGCAGTGCTAGTTTCCCAGCGGGGGGGCGCAACGAGCAGTACTTC. The encoded protein is CSASFPAGGRNEQYF.

This chain links TRBV28 with TRBJ1-5; D perhaps matches TRBD1 (6 bases). V lost 10 bases and J 6 bases, leaving 22 bases between the germline ends. CDR1 and CDR2 (germline): MDHEN, SYDVKM. The CDR3 totals 15 residues. In DNA, the CDR3 is TGTGCCACTACACAAGGAGGGGGGGCGGCTCAGCCCCAGCATTTT. Translated: CATTQGGGAAQPQHF.

This rearrangement joins TRBV20-1 to TRBJ2-4; 8 bases line up with TRBD2. Near its end, the DNA agrees better with TRBJ2-7, so the J call may be wrong. Germline loops: CDR1 DFQATT, CDR2 SNEGSKA (reference sequence). The CDR3 extends over 15 amino acids. The CDR3 DNA is TGCAGTGCTAGACCCAGGAGCGGGGGCCCCTACGAGCAGTACTTC. This gives the protein CSARPRSGGPYEQYF.

This clonotype was seen a handful of times. V gene TRBV6-5 combines with J gene TRBJ2-5; D not resolved. The germline gives CDR1 MNHEY, CDR2 SVGAGI. Trimming pared 2 bases from V and 5 bases from J, leaving 9 bases between. This CDR3 has 13 amino acids. CDR3 DNA: TGTGCCAGCAGTTACGCGGCATCCGAGACCCAGTACTTC. Encoded protein: CASSYAASETQYF.

The chain recombines TRBV7-6 with TRBJ2-5, with D perhaps TRBD2 (6 bases). Germline V lookup: CDR1 SGHVS, CDR2 FNYEAQ. V was clipped by 5 bases and J by 2 bases, with 15 bases between them. The CDR3 runs 15 residues. CDR3 protein: CASSNSGLPQETQYF. The CDR3 DNA reads as TGTGCCAGCAGCAATAGCGGACTACCACAAGAGACCCAGTACTTC.

This clonotype occurred a few times. A much larger clone differs by one base, so this may be a read error. The chain is built from TRBV10-1 and TRBJ2-5; possibly TRBD1 or TRBD2 for D (6 bases each). The CDR3 totals 14 residues. The V and J ends lost 0 bases and 11 bases respectively, with 16 bases between them. The V gene's germline CDR1 is WNHNN and CDR2 SYGVQD (reference sequence). Written as DNA, the CDR3 is TGCGCCAGCAGTGAGTCCGGGGGCGTCAATGAGCAGTACTTC. The encoded protein is CASSESGGVNEQYF.

J is TRBJ2-1 and V is TRBV3-1, with D maybe TRBD2 (5 bases). Germline CDR1 reads LGHDT; CDR2 reads YNNKEL (reference sequence). V was trimmed by 0 bases and J by 8 bases, leaving 20 bases between them. The CDR3 is 17 amino acids. The CDR3 here is CASSQEGGQPFYDEQFF. Written as DNA, the CDR3 is TGTGCCAGCAGCCAAGAAGGAGGCCAGCCGTTTTATGATGAGCAGTTCTTC.

Worth noting for this clonotype: One junction end does not reproduce the germline sequence, and a read error may be involved. J is TRBJ2-1 and V is TRBV20-1; 14 bases map to TRBD2. The V gene's germline CDR1 is DFQATT and CDR2 SNEGSKA (reference sequence). There are 15 residues in the CDR3. The CDR3, as DNA: TGCAGTGCCGCCAGGACTAGCGGGGGGTACGATGAGCAGTTTTTC. This encodes CSAARTSGGYDEQFF.

The chain combines TRBV6-2 or TRBV6-3 with TRBJ1-2; D is unresolved. CDR3 length equals 13 residues. Trimming removed 4 bases at V and 1 base at J, with 7 bases between. CDR1 and CDR2 from the germline V gene are MNHEY and SVGEGT. The chain's CDR3 is CASSLPRNYGYTF. The DNA for the CDR3 is TGTGCCAGCAGTTTACCTCGTAACTATGGCTACACCTTC.